Listed below are T cell receptor beta chains from one sample, sequenced in a study of cytomegalovirus exposure and HLA in healthy donors. Here immunoSEQ multiplex PCR was the method, and the copy in TCRdb shows in-frame clones only, minus some. The repertoire has 140,000 or so clones, roughly 70% of them found once; the top ten carry around 4.1%. The specimen was PBMCs. Receptors were obtained from a man aged 18 to 29 in good health and CMV-seropositive. Both conserved end residues are part of each CDR3. D genes are given only for firm matches. For some rows the clone size is stated as once, few or many, or as a class when expanded; others skip it.

d_call: TRBD1; v_call: TRBV7-9; clone_size: .; j_call: TRBJ1-4; cdr3_aa: CASSLGQGALNEKLFF; cdr3_nt: TGTGCCAGCAGCTTAGGTCAGGGGGCGCTTAATGAAAAACTGTTTTTT
d_call: TRBD2; v_call: TRBV10-3; clone_size: .; j_call: TRBJ2-7; cdr3_aa: CAISSGIEQYF; cdr3_nt: TGTGCCATCAGTAGCGGGATCGAGCAGTACTTC
d_call: .; v_call: TRBV4-2; clone_size: .; j_call: TRBJ2-3; cdr3_aa: CASSQVASVPDTQYF; cdr3_nt: TGTGCCAGCAGCCAAGTGGCCTCTGTCCCAGATACGCAGTATTTT
d_call: TRBD1; v_call: TRBV9; clone_size: .; j_call: TRBJ2-5; cdr3_aa: CASSRSGTGGQETQYF; cdr3_nt: TGTGCCAGCAGCCGTTCTGGGACAGGGGGCCAAGAGACCCAGTACTTC
d_call: TRBD2; v_call: TRBV5-8; clone_size: few; j_call: TRBJ2-7; cdr3_aa: CASSLGLAGYSYEQYF; cdr3_nt: TGTGCCAGCAGCTTGGGACTAGCGGGATACTCCTACGAGCAGTACTTC
d_call: TRBD1; v_call: TRBV5-4; clone_size: few; j_call: TRBJ1-5; cdr3_aa: CASSSQGASNQPQHF; cdr3_nt: TGTGCCAGCAGCTCACAGGGGGCTAGCAATCAGCCCCAGCATTTT
d_call: .; v_call: TRBV9; clone_size: .; j_call: TRBJ2-2; cdr3_aa: CASSVRRAPGELFF; cdr3_nt: TGTGCCAGCAGCGTACGCCGAGCGCCCGGGGAGCTGTTTTTT
d_call: TRBD2; v_call: TRBV6-6; clone_size: .; j_call: TRBJ2-1; cdr3_aa: CASSFPAGPYNEQFF; cdr3_nt: TGTGCCAGCAGTTTCCCAGCGGGACCATACAATGAGCAGTTCTTC
d_call: TRBD2; v_call: TRBV29-1; clone_size: .; j_call: TRBJ2-3; cdr3_aa: CSVEDRGSSDTQYF; cdr3_nt: TGCAGCGTTGAAGATCGCGGGAGTTCGGATACGCAGTATTTT
d_call: TRBD2; v_call: TRBV6-5; clone_size: few; j_call: TRBJ2-3; cdr3_aa: CASSYPGTSGGPHQYF; cdr3_nt: TGTGCCAGCAGTTACCCCGGGACTAGCGGGGGTCCCCATCAGTATTTT
d_call: .; v_call: TRBV5-4; clone_size: .; j_call: TRBJ2-7; cdr3_aa: CASSLGRGYSYEQYF; cdr3_nt: TGTGCCAGCAGCTTGGGCAGGGGTTACTCCTACGAGCAGTACTTC
d_call: TRBD1; v_call: TRBV9; clone_size: .; j_call: TRBJ1-2; cdr3_aa: CASRGTDYGYTF; cdr3_nt: TGTGCCAGCCGCGGGACAGACTATGGCTACACCTTC
d_call: .; v_call: TRBV7-7; clone_size: .; j_call: TRBJ1-5; cdr3_aa: CASTIEGNYSNQPQHF; cdr3_nt: TGTGCTAGCACCATCGAGGGAAACTATAGCAATCAGCCCCAGCATTTT
d_call: .; v_call: TRBV27; clone_size: once; j_call: TRBJ1-4; cdr3_aa: CASSFREGGKLFF; cdr3_nt: TGTGCCAGCAGTTTTAGGGAGGGAGGAAAACTGTTTTTT
d_call: TRBD2; v_call: TRBV5-4; clone_size: .; j_call: TRBJ2-3; cdr3_aa: CASSLGLAGITDTQYF; cdr3_nt: TGTGCCAGCAGCCTGGGACTAGCGGGAATTACAGATACGCAGTATTTT
d_call: .; v_call: TRBV4-3; clone_size: .; j_call: TRBJ2-1; cdr3_aa: CASSQVGGVDEQFF; cdr3_nt: TGCGCCAGCAGCCAAGTAGGAGGGGTTGATGAGCAGTTCTTC
d_call: TRBD1; v_call: TRBV6-5; clone_size: .; j_call: TRBJ1-2; cdr3_aa: CASSTGQGWGYTF; cdr3_nt: TGTGCCAGCAGTACCGGACAGGGTTGGGGCTACACCTTC
d_call: .; v_call: TRBV18; clone_size: .; j_call: TRBJ1-6; cdr3_aa: CASTLGGADSPLHF; cdr3_nt: TGTGCCAGCACCCTCGGGGGGGCTGATTCACCCCTCCACTTT
d_call: .; v_call: TRBV19; clone_size: .; j_call: TRBJ1-1; cdr3_aa: CASSTPQNMNTEAFF; cdr3_nt: TGTGCCAGTAGTACCCCTCAAAACATGAACACTGAAGCTTTCTTT
d_call: TRBD1; v_call: TRBV6-1; clone_size: .; j_call: TRBJ1-3; cdr3_aa: CASRPGQISGNTIYF; cdr3_nt: TGTGCCAGCAGGCCGGGACAGATATCTGGAAACACCATATATTTT
d_call: TRBD2; v_call: TRBV13; clone_size: few; j_call: TRBJ2-2; cdr3_aa: CASSFPREGTGELFF; cdr3_nt: TGTGCCAGCAGCTTCCCCCGGGAGGGCACCGGGGAGCTGTTTTTT
d_call: .; v_call: TRBV6-4; clone_size: few; j_call: TRBJ2-5; cdr3_aa: CASSESRGGQETQYF; cdr3_nt: TGTGCCAGCAGTGAGAGCAGGGGTGGACAAGAGACCCAGTACTTC
d_call: .; v_call: TRBV28; clone_size: .; j_call: TRBJ2-7; cdr3_aa: CASSFSTDRPYEQYF; cdr3_nt: TGTGCCAGCAGTTTCTCGACAGACAGACCCTACGAGCAGTACTTC
d_call: .; v_call: TRBV2; clone_size: .; j_call: TRBJ2-5; cdr3_aa: CASSETGVWGKGETQYF; cdr3_nt: TGTGCCAGCAGTGAAACGGGGGTTTGGGGGAAGGGGGAGACCCAGTACTTC
d_call: TRBD1; v_call: TRBV28; clone_size: .; j_call: TRBJ1-3; cdr3_aa: CASSLGTGIGGNTIYF; cdr3_nt: TGTGCCAGCAGTCTAGGGACAGGTATTGGTGGAAACACCATATATTTT
d_call: .; v_call: TRBV28; clone_size: .; j_call: TRBJ2-2; cdr3_aa: CASTLNIGELFF; cdr3_nt: TGTGCCAGCACCTTAAACATCGGGGAGCTGTTTTTT
d_call: TRBD2; v_call: TRBV6-1; clone_size: .; j_call: TRBJ2-5; cdr3_aa: CASSEWPSGGEGETQYF; cdr3_nt: TGTGCCAGCAGTGAATGGCCTAGCGGGGGGGAAGGAGAGACCCAGTACTTC
d_call: TRBD2; v_call: TRBV19; clone_size: .; j_call: TRBJ2-7; cdr3_aa: CASSQYPGPWTSGSLWYEQYF; cdr3_nt: TGTGCCAGTAGTCAATACCCAGGTCCTTGGACTAGCGGGAGCCTCTGGTACGAGCAGTACTTC
d_call: .; v_call: TRBV27; clone_size: .; j_call: TRBJ1-2; cdr3_aa: CASSILGGELYGYTF; cdr3_nt: TGTGCCAGCAGTATACTAGGGGGGGAGTTATATGGCTACACCTTC
d_call: TRBD1; v_call: TRBV30; clone_size: .; j_call: TRBJ2-3; cdr3_aa: CAWAAHRGQSDTQYF; cdr3_nt: TGTGCCTGGGCAGCTCACAGGGGGCAATCAGATACGCAGTATTTT
d_call: .; v_call: TRBV5-6; clone_size: .; j_call: TRBJ2-7; cdr3_aa: CASSWGAYEQYF; cdr3_nt: TGTGCCAGCAGCTGGGGGGCCTACGAGCAGTACTTC
d_call: .; v_call: TRBV7-2; clone_size: .; j_call: TRBJ1-1; cdr3_aa: CASSRQQNTEAFF; cdr3_nt: TGTGCCAGCAGCCGACAGCAGAACACTGAAGCTTTCTTT
d_call: TRBD1; v_call: TRBV19; clone_size: once; j_call: TRBJ1-6; cdr3_aa: CASSIRADRGLNSPLHF; cdr3_nt: TGTGCCAGTAGTATACGGGCGGACAGGGGCTTGAATTCACCCCTCCACTTT
d_call: TRBD1; v_call: TRBV19; clone_size: .; j_call: TRBJ2-4; cdr3_aa: CASSIRGQAKNIQYF; cdr3_nt: TGTGCCAGTAGTATAAGGGGACAGGCCAAAAACATTCAGTACTTC
d_call: TRBD2; v_call: TRBV19; clone_size: .; j_call: TRBJ2-7; cdr3_aa: CASSKGTSGPREQYF; cdr3_nt: TGTGCCAGTAGTAAGGGGACTAGCGGGCCGAGGGAGCAGTACTTC
d_call: TRBD1; v_call: TRBV7-2; clone_size: .; j_call: TRBJ1-1; cdr3_aa: CASSRDRIDTEAFF; cdr3_nt: TGTGCCAGCAGCAGGGACAGGATAGACACTGAAGCTTTCTTT
d_call: .; v_call: TRBV10-3; clone_size: few; j_call: TRBJ2-3; cdr3_aa: CAISLQGSTDTQYF; cdr3_nt: TGTGCCATCAGTCTACAGGGTAGCACAGATACGCAGTATTTT
d_call: TRBD1; v_call: TRBV19; clone_size: .; j_call: TRBJ1-2; cdr3_aa: CASSMETGYLTGYTF; cdr3_nt: TGTGCCAGTAGTATGGAGACAGGGTACCTTACGGGCTACACCTTC
d_call: .; v_call: TRBV29-1; clone_size: .; j_call: TRBJ1-1; cdr3_aa: CSVDRDRTEAFF; cdr3_nt: TGCAGCGTTGACAGGGATCGGACTGAAGCTTTCTTT
d_call: .; v_call: TRBV2; clone_size: .; j_call: TRBJ2-7; cdr3_aa: CASSRDSRGEQYF; cdr3_nt: TGTGCCAGCAGTCGGGACTCCCGAGGGGAGCAGTACTTC
d_call: TRBD1; v_call: TRBV6-5; clone_size: .; j_call: TRBJ1-1; cdr3_aa: CASSYFQGATEAFF; cdr3_nt: TGTGCCAGCAGTTACTTTCAGGGGGCCACTGAAGCTTTCTTT
d_call: TRBD1; v_call: TRBV4-1; clone_size: .; j_call: TRBJ2-7; cdr3_aa: CASSTRQGPYEQYF; cdr3_nt: TGCGCCAGCAGCACACGACAGGGCCCCTACGAGCAGTACTTC